The 22 T cell receptor beta chains given below trace back to one sample, sequenced in a study of control samples from healthy donors and cancer patients. Profiling relied on immunoSEQ multiplex PCR, and the TCRdb table lists in-frame clones only, not all of them. The table includes about 100,000 clones, just over 90% detected once. Material for sequencing was blood. The receptors were gathered from a young man in good health.

This clone was seen once. This chain uses TRBV15 with TRBJ1-5; D might be TRBD1 (6 bases). This CDR3 has 20 residues. Trimming left V 0 bases short and J 7 bases short, with 28 bases between. Germline CDR1 is LNHNV and CDR2 is YYDKDF (reference sequence). The CDR3 bases are TGTGCCACCAGCAGAGACTACGAAGGGGGGGACCAAGTGGGGTACCAGCCCCAGCATTTT. The encoded protein is CATSRDYEGGDQVGYQPQHF.

The rearrangement uses TRBV6-5 and TRBJ2-7, with 7 bases aligning to TRBD2. Trimming at V came to 6 bases and at J to 4 bases, leaving 6 bases not matched to a gene. This CDR3 is built from 13 residues. CDR1 and CDR2 (germline): MNHEY, SVGAGI. The DNA for the CDR3 is TGTGCCAGCAGGTTCGGGGAGGGATACGAGCAGTACTTC. It yields the protein CASRFGEGYEQYF.

The chain combines TRBV27 with TRBJ2-1, with 10 bases identical to TRBD2. The CDR3 loop spans 21 amino acids. J was trimmed by 6 bases and V by 2 bases; bases with no gene match: 22. Germline V gene data show CDR1 as MNHEY and CDR2 as SMNVEV (reference sequence). In DNA, the CDR3 is TGTGCCAGCAGTTTAGGTCTTAGTGGTGGTAGCGGGAGGTCCTGGGGCAATGAGCAGTTCTTC. This translates into CASSLGLSGGSGRSWGNEQFF.

The genes are TRBV6-2 or TRBV6-3 and TRBJ1-1; D is perhaps TRBD1 (5 bases). Deletions cut 3 bases from V and 1 base from J, with 18 bases between. Germline V CDR1 and CDR2: MNHEY, SVGEGT. This CDR3 comprises 17 residues. The CDR3 protein is CASSYLVWRGSNTEAFF. In DNA form, the CDR3 reads TGTGCCAGCAGTTATTTGGTTTGGAGGGGATCGAACACTGAAGCTTTCTTT.

The rearrangement uses TRBV21-1 and TRBJ2-1; TRBD2, the table's D call, was not compared with the DNA. TRBV21-1 is noted as a pseudogene. The CDR3 covers 15 residues. The CDR3 sequence: CASSPPGAPYNEQFF. The CDR3 nucleotides read TGTGCCAGCAGCCCCCCCGGAGCACCCTACAATGAGCAGTTCTTC.

The chain employs TRBV7-2 and TRBJ2-1; TRBD1 is a possible D gene (6 bases). Trimming took off 4 bases at V and 9 bases at J, with 19 bases between the two ends. Per the germline V gene, CDR1 is SGHTA and CDR2 is FQGNSA. CDR3 length equals 15 residues. In nucleotides, the CDR3 is TGTGCCAGCAGCTCCCAAGGGGCCATCAGGGGTGAGCAGTTCTTC. Residues: CASSSQGAIRGEQFF.

The CDR3 loop is CATSREQGGGYTF. The CDR3 region has the DNA TGTGCCACCAGCAGAGAACAGGGGGGCGGCTACACCTTC. The chain employs TRBV15 and TRBJ1-2; 8 nucleotides match TRBD1. The germline gives CDR1 LNHNV, CDR2 YYDKDF (reference sequence). CDR3 length equals 13 residues. V shed 0 bases, J shed 8 bases, and the junction held 2 bases outside the gene matches.

The chain combines TRBV10-3 with TRBJ2-7; D not certain. This CDR3 is 15 amino acids long. Germline V lookup: CDR1 ENHRY, CDR2 SYGVKD. V dropped 0 bases and J dropped 2 bases, with 11 bases sitting between them. DNA of the CDR3: TGTGCCATCAGTGAGTCTCGGAGCAACCCCTACGAGCAGTACTTC. It specifies CAISESRSNPYEQYF.

This chain connects TRBV6-5 to TRBJ2-7, with D perhaps matching TRBD2 (6 bases). V lost 6 bases and J 4 bases, leaving 16 bases between the germline ends. The germline V gene encodes CDR1 MNHEY and CDR2 SVGAGI. The CDR3 consists of 14 residues. DNA of the CDR3: TGTGCCAGCAGGATAAAGGGCGGGGTGTACGAGCAGTACTTC. It specifies CASRIKGGVYEQYF.

The J gene is TRBJ2-2, the V gene TRBV4-1; D gene uncertain. CDR3 length equals 15 residues. V was shortened by 0 bases and J by 4 bases, with 9 bases between the two germline ends. In germline, CDR1 is MGHRA, CDR2 YSYEKL. The CDR3 sequence is CASSQDPEFTGELFF. The DNA of the CDR3 is TGCGCCAGCAGCCAAGATCCTGAGTTCACCGGGGAGCTGTTTTTT.

The sample holds one count of this clone. DNA for the CDR3: TGTGCCAGCCGATCGGACGCCACGACGGGAAGCTCCTACAATGAGCAGTTCTTC. Protein product: CASRSDATTGSSYNEQFF. This chain joins TRBV2 and TRBJ2-1, with D possibly matching TRBD2 (5 bases). CDR3 size: 18 residues. V lost 8 bases to trimming and J lost 0 bases, with 23 bases between them. In germline, CDR1 is SNHLY, CDR2 FYNNEI.

The J gene is TRBJ2-3, the V gene TRBV24-1; possibly TRBD2 for D (6 bases). CDR3 length: 14 amino acids. Germline CDR1 reads KGHDR; CDR2 reads SFDVKD. Trimming pared 5 bases from V and 1 base from J, leaving 9 bases between. CDR3 protein: CATSGPGGTDTQYF. Written as DNA, the CDR3 is TGTGCCACCAGTGGCCCGGGGGGCACAGATACGCAGTATTTT.

The chain joins TRBV15 to TRBJ1-1, with a tentative D call TRBD1 (6 bases). Trimming stripped 0 bases from V and 8 bases from J, with 10 bases between. This CDR3 comprises 13 residues. CDR1 is LNHNV, CDR2 YYDKDF, per germline (reference sequence). The CDR3 DNA reads as TGTGCCACCAGCAGAGATCGGACAGTCGAAGCTTTCTTT. Its protein is CATSRDRTVEAFF.

The chain links TRBV4-1 to TRBJ2-2; D is unclear. CDR1 is MGHRA, CDR2 YSYEKL, per germline. This CDR3 comprises 15 residues. Trimming took 0 bases from V and 0 from J, leaving 5 bases between them. CDR3 nucleotide sequence: TGCGCCAGCAGCCAAGAGGAAGCGAACACCGGGGAGCTGTTTTTT. Protein product: CASSQEEANTGELFF.

The chain carries TRBV3-1 (or the pseudogene TRBV3-2) and TRBJ1-1; D unresolved. The CDR3 length is 14 residues. Germline V gene data show CDR1 as LGHDT and CDR2 as YNNKEL (reference sequence). V was pared by 1 base and J by 3 bases, with 9 bases between. CDR3 in DNA: TGTGCCAGCAGCCAAGTGTCTACAGACACTGAAGCTTTCTTT. It codes for CASSQVSTDTEAFF.

This chain links TRBV5-1 with TRBJ1-1; D is unclear. The CDR3 has 13 residues. The V gene lost 6 bases and the J gene lost 0 bases, with 9 bases spanning the gap. Germline V gene data show CDR1 as SGHRS and CDR2 as YFSETQ. CDR3 bases: TGCGCCAGCACCTCACGCATGAACACTGAAGCTTTCTTT. It specifies CASTSRMNTEAFF.

The gene calls are TRBV29-1 and TRBJ2-2; no reliable D call. CDR1 SQVTM and CDR2 ANQGSEA come from the germline V gene. The CDR3 has 13 amino acids. Trimming removed 4 bases from V and 0 bases from J, with 6 bases in between. The CDR3 sequence is CSVVSANTGELFF. The CDR3, as DNA: TGCAGCGTTGTCTCAGCGAACACCGGGGAGCTGTTTTTT.

The chain has TRBV7-9 and TRBJ1-5; 10 bases fit TRBD1. V lost 0 bases, J lost 5 bases, and 4 bases stayed unmatched. CDR3 size: 16 residues. Germline CDR1 reads SEHNR; CDR2 reads FQNEAQ (reference sequence). For the CDR3, the DNA is TGTGCCAGCAGCTTAGCGCGGACAGGGGGAGATCAGCCCCAGCATTTT. Protein: CASSLARTGGDQPQHF.

The chain links TRBV19 to TRBJ1-6; perhaps TRBD1 as D (6 bases). The V gene lost 7 bases and the J gene lost 9 bases, with 16 bases spanning the gap. This CDR3 has 14 residues. The germline V gene encodes CDR1 LNHDA and CDR2 SQIVND (reference sequence). The CDR3 is CASNGAGESSPLHF. The CDR3 DNA follows: TGTGCCAGTAATGGGGCAGGGGAGAGTTCACCCCTCCACTTT.

The rearrangement uses TRBV9 and TRBJ1-2, with 7 bases lining up with TRBD1. The CDR3 spans 15 residues. In germline, CDR1 is SGDLS, CDR2 YYNGEE. V lost 3 bases, J lost 3 bases, and 8 bases stayed unmatched. In DNA, the CDR3 is TGTGCCAGCAGCGGAACACAGGGGCCCGACTATGGCTACACCTTC. The encoded protein is CASSGTQGPDYGYTF.

The CDR3 bases are TGTGCCAGCAGCTTAGGGGCGGGGTCCTACCCCTACGAGCAGTACTTC. It is translated as CASSLGAGSYPYEQYF. The chain has TRBV7-8 and TRBJ2-7; the D gene is possibly TRBD2 (6 bases). V was clipped by 1 base and J by 2 bases, with 15 bases between them. The CDR3 totals 16 residues. Per germline, CDR1 SGHVS and CDR2 FQNEAQ.

The table lists this clone with a few counts. This chain links TRBV4-1 with TRBJ2-7, with D perhaps being TRBD1 or TRBD2 (6 bases each). CDR1 MGHRA and CDR2 YSYEKL come from the germline V gene. The CDR3 totals 15 residues. V gave up 1 base and J gave up 2 bases, with 12 bases separating them. The CDR3 coding sequence is TGCGCCAGCAGCCAAGGCTCGGGGGCCGCCTACGAGCAGTACTTC. Its protein is CASSQGSGAAYEQYF.